One sample yielded the 21 T cell receptor beta chains listed below, sequenced in a study of graft-versus-host responses after intestinal transplantation (dated by TCRdb to the early 2020s). The receptor library was made with the immunoSEQ multiplex PCR assay. The table was pulled from immuneACCESS by TCRdb, which kept in-frame rearrangements only. Such tables lose some clones; where checked, under half of the loss comes from unresolved V genes, and the rest has no known cause. This sample lists approximately 63,000 clones; roughly 90% were detected once. The ten largest clones take up about 1.6% of the sample. Intraepithelial and lamina propria lymphocytes were isolated from graft specimens using dithiothreitol, EDTA incubations and collagenase D digestion. The sample was ileum tissue, taken less than 400 days after transplant. The receptor set was obtained from a human patient who received an intestinal transplant, so some T cells may come from the graft donor.

Only a few counts were recorded for this clone. J is TRBJ1-3 and V is TRBV10-2; tentatively, D is TRBD1 (5 bases). Trimming cost V 5 bases and J 4 bases, with 12 bases left between them. CDR3 length: 14 residues. The germline V gene has CDR1 WSHSY and CDR2 SAAADI. CDR3 amino acids: CASSLQGGGNTIYF. In nucleotides, the CDR3 is TGCGCCAGCAGTTTGCAGGGTGGGGGAAACACCATATATTTT.

This clone was detected once. The genes are TRBV11-2 and TRBJ1-5; D unclear. V lost 5 bases and J 9 bases, leaving 14 bases between the germline ends. CDR1 and CDR2 from the germline V gene are SGHAT and FQNNGV. This CDR3 is 13 amino acids long. The CDR3 loop reads CASSLNLMRPQHF. The CDR3 bases are TGTGCCAGCAGCCTCAATTTAATGCGGCCCCAGCATTTT.

J is TRBJ2-7 and V is TRBV28; D is perhaps TRBD2 (5 bases). V lost 3 bases, J lost 4 bases, and 16 bases lay in between. Germline V gives CDR1 MDHEN, CDR2 SYDVKM. This CDR3 is 15 amino acids long. The CDR3 DNA sequence: TGTGCCAGCAGTTTGAGGCTCAGAGGGCGGTACGAGCAGTACTTC. It translates to CASSLRLRGRYEQYF. Full variable domain (outside the CDR3, taken from reference TRBV28 and TRBJ2-7): DVKVTQSSRYLVKRTGEKVFLECVQDMDHENMFWYRQDPGLGLRLIYFSYDVKMKEKGDIPEGYSVSREKKERFSLILESASTNQTSMYLCASSLRLRGRYEQYFGPGTRLTVT.

V gene TRBV2 combines with J gene TRBJ2-7; TRBD1 matches 7 bases. This CDR3 region has 14 residues. Germline V lookup: CDR1 SNHLY, CDR2 FYNNEI. V shed 3 bases and J 3 bases; nucleotides not matched to a gene: 5. CDR3 DNA: TGTGCCAGCAGTGATGGGGACAGAAACTACGAGCAGTACTTC. Its translation is CASSDGDRNYEQYF.

The chain carries TRBV18 and TRBJ2-5, with 7 bases identical to TRBD1. This CDR3 comprises 16 residues. Germline CDR1 reads KGHSH; CDR2 reads LQKENI. With 1 base clipped from V and 4 bases from J, the junction kept 9 bases outside the gene matches. The CDR3 coding sequence is TGTGCCAGCTCACCACGAGAGGGGGCAGGGAGAGAGACCCAGTACTTC. Its translation: CASSPREGAGRETQYF.

The J gene is TRBJ2-3, the V gene TRBV29-1; D is possibly TRBD1 (6 bases). The length of the CDR3 is 15 residues. V gave up 2 bases and J gave up 2 bases, with 14 bases separating them. Germline-derived CDR1 and CDR2 are SQVTM and ANQGSEA. The CDR3 loop reads CSVEMWDKDTDTQYF. DNA for the CDR3: TGCAGCGTTGAAATGTGGGACAAGGACACAGATACGCAGTATTTT.

V gene TRBV6-5 combines with J gene TRBJ1-6; no firm D call. CDR1 is MNHEY, CDR2 SVGAGI, per germline. The ends were cut back, 8 bases at V and 7 bases at J, with 6 bases in the middle. CDR3 size: 11 residues. CDR3 protein: CASVENSPLHF. The CDR3 bases are TGTGCCAGCGTGGAGAATTCACCCCTCCACTTT.

The rearrangement links TRBV10-3 to TRBJ2-3; 10 bases match TRBD2. The V gene end was trimmed by 5 bases and the J gene end by 2 bases; junction bases not matched to a gene: 4. The CDR3 consists of 15 residues. In germline, CDR1 is ENHRY, CDR2 SYGVKD. The CDR3 DNA follows: TGTGCCATCAGTTCCGGGACTAGCGCCACAGATACGCAGTATTTT. It yields the protein CAISSGTSATDTQYF.

J is TRBJ1-4 and V is TRBV5-1, with D possibly being TRBD1 (5 bases). Germline lookup yields CDR1 SGHRS and CDR2 YFSETQ. There are 15 residues in the CDR3. Trimming pared 0 bases from V and 2 bases from J, leaving 8 bases between. The DNA of the CDR3 is TGCGCCAGCAGCTTGGGCGGGGGGACTAATGAAAAACTGTTTTTT. Its translation is CASSLGGGTNEKLFF.

This chain connects TRBV6-5 to TRBJ2-1; 7 bases line up with TRBD1. CDR3 length equals 13 residues. Germline loops: CDR1 MNHEY, CDR2 SVGAGI. The ends lost 5 bases at V and 4 bases at J; junction bases unmatched: 2. The CDR3 region is CASSGTAYNEQFF. The CDR3 DNA sequence: TGTGCCAGCAGTGGGACAGCGTACAATGAGCAGTTCTTC.

The chain recombines TRBV6-5 with TRBJ1-2; unclear D gene. This CDR3 has 14 residues. Trimming took off 1 base at V and 1 base at J, with 7 bases between the two ends. Germline-derived CDR1 and CDR2 are MNHEY and SVGAGI. The CDR3 spells CASSYFRHNYGYTF. CDR3 nucleotide sequence: TGTGCCAGCAGTTACTTTCGGCATAACTATGGCTACACCTTC.

The chain is built from TRBV9 and TRBJ2-5; 11 nucleotides line up with TRBD2. The V gene's germline CDR1 is SGDLS and CDR2 YYNGEE. The junction had 18 bases not matched to a gene; V was cut back by 6 bases and J by 2 bases. The CDR3 length is 19 residues. The CDR3 reads CASTFGQGFSGRVQETQYF. In nucleotides, the CDR3 is TGTGCCAGCACCTTCGGACAGGGGTTTAGCGGGAGGGTACAAGAGACCCAGTACTTC.

A word on this clone: This specimen includes other DNA sequences encoding the same CDR3. This chain joins TRBV9 and TRBJ2-1; the match to TRBD2 covers 8 bases. CDR3 length equals 16 residues. Germline CDR1 SGDLS, CDR2 YYNGEE. V gave up 3 bases and J gave up 6 bases; unmatched junction bases: 11. The CDR3: CASSGVLAGGSNEQFF. The CDR3 DNA sequence: TGTGCCAGCAGCGGAGTCTTGGCGGGGGGCTCCAATGAGCAGTTCTTC.

The chain joins TRBV7-4 to TRBJ2-7, with 11 positions matching TRBD2. V lost 5 bases, J lost 1 base, and 7 bases stayed unmatched. The CDR3 sequence is 16 residues long. Germline CDR1 reads SGHVT; CDR2 reads SQSDAQ. The CDR3 loop is CASSAETSGSSYEQYF. CDR3 DNA: TGTGCCAGCAGCGCAGAAACTAGCGGGAGTTCCTACGAGCAGTACTTC. Based on the CDR3 plus reference TRBV7-4 and TRBJ2-7, the full variable domain is GAGVSQSPRYKVAKRGRDVALRCDSISGHVTLYWYRQTLGQGSEVLTYSQSDAQRDKSGRPSGRFSAERPERSVSTLKIQRTEQGDSAVYLCASSAETSGSSYEQYFGPGTRLTVT.

CDR3 residues: CASSVADTRPHTEAFF. CDR3 DNA sequence: TGTGCCAGCAGTGTCGCGGACACCCGACCCCACACTGAAGCTTTCTTT. The chain carries TRBV6-1 and TRBJ1-1; D is perhaps TRBD1 (5 bases). Germline CDR1 MNHNS, CDR2 SASEGT. The length of the CDR3 is 16 residues. V gave up 4 bases and J gave up 3 bases, with 18 bases separating them.

This clone has more than one count but fewer than ten. This chain uses TRBV2 with TRBJ2-3; TRBD1 matches 8 bases. CDR1 and CDR2 from the germline V gene are SNHLY and FYNNEI. CDR3 length: 15 residues. J gave up 5 bases and V 2 bases, and 6 bases lay outside the gene matches. The CDR3 nucleotides read TGTGCCAGCAGTGAAAGCACAGGGGGGATAGATACGCAGTATTTT. Encoded protein: CASSESTGGIDTQYF.

This clone occurred once. The chain uses TRBV4-1 and TRBJ1-5; D uncertain. In germline, CDR1 is MGHRA, CDR2 YSYEKL. This CDR3 contains 14 residues. V was cut by 0 bases and J by 2 bases, with 5 bases left in between. This CDR3 reads CASSQDLGNQPQHF. CDR3 DNA sequence: TGCGCCAGCAGCCAAGATTTAGGCAATCAGCCCCAGCATTTT.

This chain connects TRBV9 to TRBJ2-1; perhaps TRBD1 as D (6 bases). The V gene lost 0 bases and the J gene lost 4 bases, with 14 bases spanning the gap. In germline, CDR1 is SGDLS, CDR2 YYNGEE. CDR3 size: 16 residues. The CDR3 sequence is CASSVGGDIVYNEQFF. CDR3 DNA: TGTGCCAGCAGCGTAGGTGGGGACATCGTTTACAATGAGCAGTTCTTC.

J is TRBJ2-1 and V is TRBV28; the match to TRBD1 covers 7 bases. Germline V CDR1 and CDR2: MDHEN, SYDVKM. Trimming at V came to 4 bases and at J to 9 bases, leaving 9 bases not matched to a gene. The CDR3 is 14 residues long. The CDR3 DNA reads TGTGCCAGCAGTTACAGGGGCCAGGAAGGTGAGCAGTTCTTC. Its translation is CASSYRGQEGEQFF.

This chain connects TRBV7-3 to TRBJ2-5; 8 bases agree with TRBD1. Unmatched junction bases numbered 7, after V lost 2 bases and J lost 5 bases. The germline V gene encodes CDR1 SGHTA and CDR2 FQGTGA. This CDR3 contains 15 residues. CDR3 residues: CASSLQGATGETQYF. The CDR3 coding sequence is TGTGCCAGCAGCTTACAGGGGGCCACGGGGGAGACCCAGTACTTC.

The chain combines TRBV2 with TRBJ2-1, with 10 bases lining up with TRBD2. With 6 bases clipped from V and 9 bases from J, the junction kept 8 bases outside the gene matches. In germline, CDR1 is SNHLY, CDR2 FYNNEI. The length of the CDR3 is 14 residues. In nucleotides, the CDR3 is TGTGCCAGCAGACCCAGCGGGGGGGCCACTGAGCAGTTCTTC. Protein product: CASRPSGGATEQFF.